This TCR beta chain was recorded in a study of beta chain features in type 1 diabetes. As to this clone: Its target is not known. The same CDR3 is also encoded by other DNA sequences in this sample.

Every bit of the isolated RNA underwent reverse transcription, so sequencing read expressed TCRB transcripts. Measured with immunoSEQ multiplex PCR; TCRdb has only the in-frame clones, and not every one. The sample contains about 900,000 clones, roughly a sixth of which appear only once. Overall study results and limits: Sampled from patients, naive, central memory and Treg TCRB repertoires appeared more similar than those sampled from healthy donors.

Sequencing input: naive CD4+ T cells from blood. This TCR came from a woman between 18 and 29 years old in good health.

The CDR3 loop is CASSVAPTYEQYF. The CDR3 nucleotides are TGTGCCAGCAGCGTAGCTCCGACCTACGAGCAGTACTTC. The chain recombines TRBV9 with TRBJ2-7, with no clear D. Germline assignment: CDR1 SGDLS and CDR2 YYNGEE. The V end was cut by 0 bases, the J end by 2 bases, with 6 bases between. The CDR3 length is 13 residues.